Listed below are T cell receptor beta chains from one sample, sequenced in a study of blood T cell repertoires in COVID-19. Only in-frame clones appear in the TCRdb table, and some are missing; sequencing was by immunoSEQ multiplex PCR. The sample records about 100,000 clones, roughly 84% being singletons. Sequencing used peripheral blood. Every receptor here comes from a human donor in a cohort sampled during active COVID-19. CDR3s include the opening cysteine and the closing phenylalanine or tryptophan. Fields, in order: D gene, clone size, J gene, V gene, CDR3 DNA, CDR3 protein. A D gene is named only where the DNA matches it firmly. Expanded clones get a size class; other rows say once, few or many, or leave the size out.

. once TRBJ1-1 TRBV29-1 TGCAGCGTTTTTGGGGCGTGGGGCGAAACTGAAGCTTTCTTT CSVFGAWGETEAFF
. . TRBJ2-5 TRBV2 TGTGCCAGCAGTCAACATGAGACCCAGTACTTC CASSQHETQYF
. . TRBJ2-7 TRBV11-2 TGTGCCAGCAGCTTTCCAGGAAACTACGAGCAGTACTTC CASSFPGNYEQYF
TRBD1 . TRBJ2-1 TRBV7-2 TGTGCCAGCAGCTTTGACAGGGGCCTAGCTAAGATATACAATGAGCAGTTCTTC CASSFDRGLAKIYNEQFF
TRBD2 . TRBJ2-7 TRBV4-3 TGCGCCAGCAGCCAAGACTGGACTAGCGGTTACGAGCAGTACTTC CASSQDWTSGYEQYF
. . TRBJ2-2 TRBV5-4 TGTGCCAGCAGCGCTGGCGGCGGGGGCCGTCACACCGGGGAGCTGTTTTTT CASSAGGGGRHTGELFF
. . TRBJ2-7 TRBV7-8 TGTGCCAGCAGTCTGGAGCGGGCGTCCTACGAGCAGTACTTC CASSLERASYEQYF
TRBD1 . TRBJ2-7 TRBV18 TGTGCCAGCTCACCACCGGCCAGGACAGGGACCTACGAGCAGTACTTC CASSPPARTGTYEQYF
. . TRBJ1-6 TRBV10-3 TGTGCCATCAGACCCGTGGCCAACAATTCACCCCTCCACTTT CAIRPVANNSPLHF
. . TRBJ1-1 TRBV9 TGTGCCAGCAGCGTAGCTCTACTGAACACTGAAGCTTTCTTT CASSVALLNTEAFF
. . TRBJ2-5 TRBV9 TGTGCCAGCAGCGTAGGTGGCGGGGTTGGGGAGACCCAGTACTTC CASSVGGGVGETQYF
TRBD1 . TRBJ2-1 TRBV9 TGTGCCAGCAGCCCTACCGGGACAGGGGTCGATGAGCAGTTCTTC CASSPTGTGVDEQFF
. . TRBJ1-6 TRBV2 TGTGCCAGCAGTGGGCGGGACGCTAATTCACCCCTCCACTTT CASSGRDANSPLHF
TRBD1 . TRBJ1-2 TRBV7-2 TGTGCCAGCAGCCTGGGGACAGGGGGGCCGTATAGCTACACCTTC CASSLGTGGPYSYTF
TRBD1 . TRBJ2-7 TRBV7-8 TGTGCCAGCAGCTCCCGGGACAGGGGTTCCGAGCAGTACTTC CASSSRDRGSEQYF
TRBD1 . TRBJ1-2 TRBV27 TGTGCCAGCAGTTCAACAGGGGAACATGGCTACACCTTC CASSSTGEHGYTF
. . TRBJ2-2 TRBV6-5 TGTGCCAGCAGATTAGGGGAAACGAACACCGGGGAGCTGTTTTTT CASRLGETNTGELFF
. . TRBJ1-4 TRBV7-9 TGTGCCAGCAGCTTAGGAATGAGGGAAAAACTGTTTTTT CASSLGMREKLFF
. . TRBJ1-2 TRBV12-1 TGTGCCAGCAGCTTTTCATCCGGCTACACCTTC CASSFSSGYTF
TRBD1 . TRBJ1-4 TRBV30 TGTGCCTGGGGGACAGGGTATGAAAAACTGTTTTTT CAWGTGYEKLFF
. . TRBJ1-2 TRBV4-3 TGCGCCAGCAGCCAAGGCGCCGAGACTGGCTATGGCTACACCTTC CASSQGAETGYGYTF
. once TRBJ2-2 TRBV5-1 TGCGCCAGCAGCTTGGGACAGGCTGACACCGGGGAGCTGTTTTTT CASSLGQADTGELFF
. . TRBJ1-4 TRBV3-1/TRBV3-2 TGTGCCAGCAGCCTTCAAGGGGGTAATGAAAAACTGTTTTTT CASSLQGGNEKLFF
. . TRBJ1-3 TRBV7-2 TGTGCCAGCAGGTGGGGGGGATGGGGAAACACCATATATTTT CASRWGGWGNTIYF
TRBD2 . TRBJ2-2 TRBV30 TGTGCCTGGAGTGTACGGGGCGGGAGTAACACCGGGGAGCTGTTTTTT CAWSVRGGSNTGELFF
. . TRBJ2-7 TRBV10-1 TGCGCCAGCAGTGACCACCCTAACGAGCAGTACTTC CASSDHPNEQYF
. . TRBJ2-3 TRBV2 TGTGCCAGCAGTGAAGCAGGTAGCCCACTTGATACGCAGTATTTT CASSEAGSPLDTQYF
. few TRBJ1-1 TRBV19 TGTGCCAGTAGCGCACTCGGGAACACTGAAGCTTTCTTT CASSALGNTEAFF
. . TRBJ2-5 TRBV5-1 TGCGCCAGCAGCTTGGGGTCACAGGAAGAGACCCAGTACTTC CASSLGSQEETQYF
. . TRBJ1-5 TRBV5-1 TGCGCCAGCAGCTTGATCGGGGAGGGGAAACAGCCCCAGCATTTT CASSLIGEGKQPQHF
. . TRBJ1-1 TRBV6-4 TGTGCCAGCAGGAGAGGCAGTCGGGCTTTCTTT CASRRGSRAFF
. . TRBJ2-3 TRBV15 TGTGCCACCAGCTTGCTACGGTCCGCAGGGGATACGCAGTATTTT CATSLLRSAGDTQYF
. . TRBJ2-5 TRBV18 TGTGCCAGCTCACCAGAGAGGGAGACCCAGTACTTC CASSPERETQYF
TRBD1 . TRBJ1-2 TRBV4-3 TGCGCCAGCAGCCAGCCGGGACAGGGAATGTATGGCTACACCTTC CASSQPGQGMYGYTF
TRBD2 . TRBJ2-3 TRBV24-1 TGTGCCACCAGTGATGCCGTTACCGGGCGGGGGGGCACAGATACGCAGTATTTT CATSDAVTGRGGTDTQYF
. . TRBJ2-7 TRBV2 TGTGCCAGCGGGCAGGGACTTAGTGGCGAGCAGTACTTC CASGQGLSGEQYF
. . TRBJ2-3 TRBV7-9 TGTGCCAGCAGTACAACCACAGATACGCAGTATTTT CASSTTTDTQYF
. few TRBJ2-1 TRBV9 TGTGCCAGCAGCGTAGTAAGTACAAGCTACAATGAGCAGTTCTTC CASSVVSTSYNEQFF
TRBD1 few TRBJ2-1 TRBV4-3 TGCGCCAGCAGCCAGTATAGAGGGGGCTATGAGCAGTTCTTC CASSQYRGGYEQFF
TRBD2 . TRBJ2-1 TRBV19 TGTGCCAGTAGTTTAAGGACTAGCGGGAGGGCCTACAATGAGCAGTTCTTC CASSLRTSGRAYNEQFF
. . TRBJ2-1 TRBV19 TGTGCCAGTATTGATCTCCGCGACAGGTCGCGGTTCTTC CASIDLRDRSRFF
. . TRBJ2-1 TRBV5-8 TGTGCCAGCAGCTTAGAGGGAGGAGCGTGGAATGAGCAGTTCTTC CASSLEGGAWNEQFF
TRBD2 . TRBJ2-3 TRBV4-1 TGCGCCAGCAGCCAAGCCATACTAGCGGGGGGCGCAGATACGCAGTATTTT CASSQAILAGGADTQYF
TRBD1 . TRBJ1-5 TRBV6-1 TGTGCCAGCAGTGACAGACAGGGAAATCAGCCCCAGCATTTT CASSDRQGNQPQHF
. once TRBJ1-4 TRBV5-5 TGTGCCAGCAGCTTATCGGGTATCGGGGAAAAACTGTTTTTT CASSLSGIGEKLFF
. . TRBJ1-2 TRBV9 TGTGCCAGCAGCGTAAGGAGTGGTGGCTACACCTTC CASSVRSGGYTF
TRBD1 . TRBJ1-1 TRBV18 TGTGCCAGCTCACCACGGGGACAGGGTGAAGCTTTCTTT CASSPRGQGEAFF
TRBD1 once TRBJ1-2 TRBV5-5 TGTGCCAGCAGCAGGGACAGGGGGCGAGGCGGCTACACCTTC CASSRDRGRGGYTF
TRBD2 . TRBJ2-7 TRBV7-2 TGTGCCAGCAGCTGGCTCGGACTAGTAAACGAGCAGTACTTC CASSWLGLVNEQYF
. . TRBJ2-7 TRBV30 TGTGCCTGGAGTGTTGACGGGAACCACGAGCAGTACTTC CAWSVDGNHEQYF
TRBD1 . TRBJ2-1 TRBV7-6 TGTGCCAGCAGCTCGGACAGGTACAATGAGCAGTTCTTC CASSSDRYNEQFF
TRBD1 . TRBJ2-7 TRBV7-2 TGTGCCAGCAGCGCGCATCTCAAGGGACAGGGGTACGAGCAGTACTTC CASSAHLKGQGYEQYF
TRBD1 . TRBJ1-2 TRBV5-4 TGTGCCAGCAGCCCGGGACAGGACAACTATGGCTACACCTTC CASSPGQDNYGYTF